A single sample gave rise to the 12 T cell receptor beta chains below, sequenced in a study of T cells in Graves' hyperthyroidism and ophthalmopathy (dated by TCRdb to about 2019). Library preparation used multiplex PCR. TCRdb names Illumina HiSeq 2000 as the instrument used. The TCR beta CDR3 regions were amplified from RNA transcripts. A first-round RT-PCR of the TCR CDR3 used the HTBI primer set with the Qiagen OneStep RT-PCR kit. Using fastp at Q25 and MiXCR, TCRdb reprocessed the public reads and kept productive beta chains. Identical CDR3 proteins give one entry, which carries the most common genes and DNA. The sample includes approximately 510,000 distinct CDR3 sequences, with less than 25% observed a single time. The top ten clones comprise about a quarter of the sample. Input material: blood. The receptors come from a young man with Graves' hyperthyroidism.

This clonotype was seen ten or more times. V gene TRBV6-2 or TRBV6-3 combines with J gene TRBJ1-2; D remains ambiguous. Germline-derived CDR1 and CDR2 are MNHEY and SVGEGT. The ends were cut back, 4 bases at V and 6 bases at J, with 9 bases in the middle. The CDR3 consists of 12 residues. The CDR3 sequence is CASSSPPNGYTF. The CDR3 DNA is TGTGCCAGCAGTTCGCCACCGAATGGCTACACCTTC.

In nucleotides, the CDR3 is TGTGCCAGCAGAACGGAAGGCGACACTGAAGCTTTCTTT. The encoded protein is CASRTEGDTEAFF. V gene TRBV28 combines with J gene TRBJ1-1; no firm D call. V was shortened by 6 bases and J by 3 bases, with 11 bases between the two germline ends. Germline V gene lookup returns CDR1 MDHEN and CDR2 SYDVKM. The CDR3 loop spans 13 amino acids.

Ten or more counts support this clonotype. The chain joins TRBV5-5 to TRBJ1-5; D not resolved. V dropped 4 bases and J dropped 1 base, with 12 bases sitting between them. Germline-derived CDR1 and CDR2 are SGHKS and YYEKEE (reference sequence). The CDR3 totals 15 residues. The DNA of the CDR3 is TGTGCCAGCAGCCCCGTTTGGGCGAGCAATCAGCCCCAGCATTTT. Protein: CASSPVWASNQPQHF.

The V gene is TRBV4-1, the J gene TRBJ2-7; D is ambiguous. CDR1 is MGHRA and CDR2 is YSYEKL in the germline V gene. V was clipped by 0 bases and J by 5 bases, with 11 bases between them. This CDR3 is 14 amino acids long. The CDR3: CASSQDIKVNEQYF. As DNA, the CDR3 is TGCGCCAGCAGCCAAGATATTAAAGTCAACGAGCAGTACTTC.

This clonotype showed up many times. The chain carries TRBV6-2 or TRBV6-3 and TRBJ2-5; D unclear. V dropped 0 bases and J dropped 5 bases, with 13 bases sitting between them. Germline V lookup: CDR1 MNHEY, CDR2 SVGEGT. The CDR3 has 15 residues. CDR3 in DNA: TGTGCCAGCAGTTACTCGAGGACCCTCCGGGAGACCCAGTACTTC. Amino acid sequence: CASSYSRTLRETQYF.

Ten or more counts support this clonotype. The chain recombines TRBV6-1 with TRBJ2-2; perhaps D is TRBD1 or TRBD2 (5 bases each). V lost 0 bases and J 1 base, leaving 9 bases between the germline ends. The CDR3 consists of 16 residues. Per the germline V gene, CDR1 is MNHNS and CDR2 is SASEGT. CDR3 nucleotides: TGTGCCAGCAGTGAAGCGGGACCGATGAACACCGGGGAGCTGTTTTTT. Translation: CASSEAGPMNTGELFF.

This clonotype was observed many times. This rearrangement joins TRBV15 to TRBJ1-5; no clear D. The V end was cut by 5 bases, the J end by 7 bases, with 9 bases between. In germline, CDR1 is LNHNV, CDR2 YYDKDF (reference sequence). The CDR3 is 12 residues long. The CDR3 is CATSRTGQPQHF. The CDR3 DNA follows: TGTGCCACCAGCCGCACCGGCCAGCCCCAGCATTTT.

This clonotype was counted ten times or more. V gene TRBV28 combines with J gene TRBJ1-5, with a weak D call TRBD1 (5 bases). Germline V CDR1 and CDR2: MDHEN, SYDVKM. V lost 7 bases, J lost 4 bases, and 11 bases lay in between. The CDR3 is made up of 13 amino acids. The CDR3 nucleotides read TGTGCCAGCAATGGGGCGGTGAATCAGCCCCAGCATTTT. Translating it yields CASNGAVNQPQHF.

In its sample, this clonotype was seen many times. The chain combines TRBV19 with TRBJ1-1; D uncertain. Germline V gene lookup returns CDR1 LNHDA and CDR2 SQIVND (reference sequence). Trimming left V 2 bases short and J 5 bases short, with 12 bases between. This CDR3 spans 14 amino acids. The CDR3 bases are TGTGCCAGTAGTATAAGGATGGGTGAGACTGAAGCTTTCTTT. Amino acids: CASSIRMGETEAFF. The full variable domain, in which reference TRBV19 and TRBJ1-1 provide the parts outside the CDR3, is DGGITQSPKYLFRKEGQNVTLSCEQNLNHDAMYWYRQDPGQGLRLIYYSQIVNDFQKGDIAEGYSVSREKKESFPLTVTSAQKNPTAFYLCASSIRMGETEAFFGQGTRLTVV.

This clonotype was recorded at least ten times. This chain links TRBV28 with TRBJ2-7, with D tentatively TRBD2 (6 bases). Germline CDR1 MDHEN, CDR2 SYDVKM. The CDR3 spans 13 residues. V lost 5 bases, J lost 2 bases, and 10 bases lay in between. CDR3 sequence reads: CASSAGPPYEQYF. CDR3 in DNA: TGTGCCAGCAGTGCGGGACCTCCCTACGAGCAGTACTTC. The full variable domain, in which reference TRBV28 and TRBJ2-7 provide the parts outside the CDR3, is DVKVTQSSRYLVKRTGEKVFLECVQDMDHENMFWYRQDPGLGLRLIYFSYDVKMKEKGDIPEGYSVSREKKERFSLILESASTNQTSMYLCASSAGPPYEQYFGPGTRLTVT.

In this sample, this clonotype turned up many times. This chain connects TRBV25-1 to TRBJ1-2, with D tentatively TRBD1 (5 bases). Germline-derived CDR1 and CDR2 are MGHDK and SYGVNS. V was clipped by 8 bases and J by 4 bases, with 14 bases between them. The CDR3 is 13 residues long. The CDR3 loop is CASASTEGYGYTF. The DNA of the CDR3 is TGTGCCAGCGCCTCGACAGAAGGCTATGGCTACACCTTC.

This clonotype was picked up many times. The CDR3 sequence: CSARPPDLNTEAFF. The CDR3, as DNA: TGCAGTGCTAGACCCCCGGACCTGAACACTGAAGCTTTCTTT. The genes are TRBV20-1 and TRBJ1-1; D is uncertain. Germline CDR1 DFQATT, CDR2 SNEGSKA (reference sequence). Between the trimmed V and J ends, which lost 2 bases and 0 bases, there was a span of 10 bases. The CDR3 contains 14 residues.